These T cell receptor beta chains were read from a single sample in a study of monozygotic twins with inflammatory bowel disease. TCRdb reprocessed the 5' RACE reads and reports one entry per CDR3 protein, with no DNA. This repertoire includes about 450,000 distinct CDR3 sequences. Sequenced sample: blood. The receptor set was obtained from a human donor with ulcerative colitis or Crohn's disease, or a healthy co-twin of an affected twin (not recorded which). CDR3s include the opening cysteine and the closing phenylalanine or tryptophan.

v_gene	j_gene	CDR3aa
TRBV7-2	TRBJ1-2	CASSLLGDNYGYTF
TRBV27	TRBJ2-6	CAGTFGPSGANVLTF
TRBV7-9	TRBJ2-1	CASSSSGSHEQFF
TRBV18	TRBJ2-7	CASSPARGHYEQYF
TRBV6-2/TRBV6-3	TRBJ2-3	CASLGRGADTQYF
TRBV7-2	TRBJ1-1	CASSEQWNTEAFF
TRBV29-1	TRBJ1-1	CSVSKTGGFDTEAFF
TRBV5-6	TRBJ1-1	CASSFRNTEAFF
TRBV7-9	TRBJ1-1	CASSSRALGLAFF
TRBV3-1	TRBJ2-5	CASSPGSTSETQYF
TRBV9	TRBJ2-3	CASSVGQGEGTDTQYF
TRBV15	TRBJ2-1	CATRSGGSSYNEQFF
TRBV20-1	TRBJ2-3	CSARRDTSTDTQYF
TRBV12-3/TRBV12-4	TRBJ2-7	CASSPDRVYEQYF